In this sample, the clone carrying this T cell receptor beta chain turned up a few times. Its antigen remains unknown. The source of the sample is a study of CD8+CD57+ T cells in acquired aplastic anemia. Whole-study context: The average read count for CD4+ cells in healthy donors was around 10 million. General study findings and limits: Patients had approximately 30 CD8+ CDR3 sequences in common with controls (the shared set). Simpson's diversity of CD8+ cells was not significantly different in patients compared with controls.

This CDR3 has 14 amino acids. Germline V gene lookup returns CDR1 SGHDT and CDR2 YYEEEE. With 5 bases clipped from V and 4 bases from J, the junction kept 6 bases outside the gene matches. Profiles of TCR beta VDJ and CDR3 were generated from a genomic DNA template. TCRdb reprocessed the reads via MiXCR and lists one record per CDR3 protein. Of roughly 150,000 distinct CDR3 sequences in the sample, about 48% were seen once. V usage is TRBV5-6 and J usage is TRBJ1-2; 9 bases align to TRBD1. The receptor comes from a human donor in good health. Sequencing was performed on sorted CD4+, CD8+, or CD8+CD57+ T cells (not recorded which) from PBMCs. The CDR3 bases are TGTGCCAGCAGGGGACAGGGAGGGTTCTATGGCTACACCTTC. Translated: CASRGQGGFYGYTF. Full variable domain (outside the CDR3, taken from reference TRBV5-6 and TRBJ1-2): DAGVTQSPTHLIKTRGQQVTLRCSPKSGHDTVSWYQQALGQGPQFIFQYYEEEERQRGNFPDRFSGHQFPNYSSELNVNALLLGDSALYLCASRGQGGFYGYTFGSGTRLTVV.